This T cell receptor beta chain came from a study of cytomegalovirus exposure and HLA in healthy donors. Germline values: CDR1 MDHEN, CDR2 SYDVKM. The CDR3 loop spans 14 amino acids. The trim removed 9 bases at V and 15 bases at J, leaving 19 bases unmatched. Overall study findings and caveats: Across donors, most TCRs were seen rarely, yet some public ones were widespread.

Participants comprised healthy donors of bone marrow. About this clone itself: Antigen: not known.

Vbeta (60) and Jbeta (13) primers were used in the PCR. TCRdb keeps only in-frame clones here, not all; method: immunoSEQ multiplex PCR. The sample shows 14,000 or so clones, approximately 57% of them seen only once. The specimen sequenced was PBMCs. The chain couples TRBV28 to TRBJ1-5, with 8 positions matching TRBD1. The clonotype comes from a woman between 45 and 60 years old in good health and CMV-seropositive. The DNA of the CDR3 is TGTGCCAGTTTCTCGGACAGGGCCGCCCCTGGGGTGCATTTT. This gives the protein CASFSDRAAPGVHF.